Each of the 11 T cell receptor beta chains below was sequenced from the same sample in a study of cytomegalovirus exposure and HLA in healthy donors. Assay: immunoSEQ multiplex PCR; the TCRdb copy retains only in-frame clones and omits some. The sample contains about 340,000 clones, around 86% of which appear only once. The sample was PBMCs. These TCRs come from a woman between 18 and 29 years old in good health and CMV-seronegative.

V usage is TRBV7-2 and J usage is TRBJ1-2; D is perhaps TRBD1 (6 bases). This CDR3 has 15 residues. From germline, CDR1 is SGHTA and CDR2 FQGNSA. Trimming took 3 bases from V and 0 from J, leaving 11 bases between them. CDR3 protein: CASSFKGDSNYGYTF. DNA of the CDR3: TGTGCCAGCAGCTTTAAGGGGGATTCTAACTATGGCTACACCTTC. The full variable domain, completed using reference TRBV7-2 and TRBJ1-2, is GAGVSQSPSNKVTEKGKDVELRCDPISGHTALYWYRQSLGQGLEFLIYFQGNSAPDKSGLPSDRFSAERTGGSVSTLTIQRTQQEDSAVYLCASSFKGDSNYGYTFGSGTRLTVV.

The gene calls are TRBV7-2 and TRBJ2-7, with D possibly matching TRBD1 (6 bases). With 5 bases removed from V and 6 bases from J, the gap between germline ends came to 17 bases. The CDR3 loop spans 14 amino acids. Germline V lookup: CDR1 SGHTA, CDR2 FQGNSA. CDR3 protein: CASSPAGTSAEQYF. In DNA form, the CDR3 reads TGTGCCAGCAGCCCCGCCGGGACATCGGCCGAGCAGTACTTC.

V and J are TRBV6-6 and TRBJ2-3, with 7 bases identical to TRBD1. J was trimmed by 4 bases and V by 4 bases; bases with no gene match: 2. Germline V CDR1 and CDR2: MNHNY, SVGAGI (reference sequence). CDR3 length: 13 amino acids. The CDR3 DNA sequence: TGTGCCAGCAGTTCCGGGACAGCAGATACGCAGTATTTT. Translating gives CASSSGTADTQYF.

This chain joins TRBV18 and TRBJ1-1; tentative D call: TRBD1 (6 bases). Germline CDR1 reads KGHSH; CDR2 reads LQKENI. The length of the CDR3 is 14 residues. Trimming cost V 0 bases and J 5 bases, with 10 bases left between them. The CDR3 reads CASSPPNRDTEAFF. CDR3 DNA: TGTGCCAGCTCACCACCCAACAGGGATACTGAAGCTTTCTTT.

V and J are TRBV19 and TRBJ2-5, with D hard to call. Between the trimmed V and J ends, which lost 4 bases and 0 bases, there was a span of 6 bases. This CDR3 has 13 amino acids. Germline CDR1 is LNHDA and CDR2 is SQIVND (reference sequence). The CDR3 sequence: CASSTVDQETQYF. CDR3 in DNA: TGTGCCAGTAGTACGGTGGACCAAGAGACCCAGTACTTC.

This sequence joins TRBV7-3 and TRBJ2-1; 8 positions match TRBD2. Germline V lookup: CDR1 SGHTA, CDR2 FQGTGA. V trimming: 2 bases; J trimming: 3 bases; junction bases outside the gene matches: 9. There are 17 residues in the CDR3. CDR3 nucleotides: TGTGCCAGCAGCTTATCCCCGCCGACTAGCGACTACAATGAGCAGTTCTTC. Encoded protein: CASSLSPPTSDYNEQFF.

This chain connects TRBV7-9 to TRBJ2-1; 13 positions agree with TRBD2. Germline V gives CDR1 SEHNR, CDR2 FQNEAQ (reference sequence). The V segment lost 5 bases and the J segment 5 bases; nucleotides outside the gene matches: 12. The CDR3 is made up of 18 amino acids. The CDR3 bases are TGTGCCAGCAGCCCGGGAATGGGGACTAGCGGGGCCCACAATGAGCAGTTCTTC. It codes for CASSPGMGTSGAHNEQFF. The full variable domain, completed using reference TRBV7-9 and TRBJ2-1, is DTGVSQNPRHKITKRGQNVTFRCDPISEHNRLYWYRQTLGQGPEFLTYFQNEAQLEKSRLLSDRFSAERPKGSFSTLEIQRTEQGDSAMYLCASSPGMGTSGAHNEQFFGPGTRLTVL.

This clone was seen once. V gene TRBV7-2 combines with J gene TRBJ2-5, with D perhaps TRBD2 (6 bases). The germline V gene has CDR1 SGHTA and CDR2 FQGNSA. The length of the CDR3 is 15 residues. V lost 3 bases to trimming and J lost 5 bases, with 16 bases between them. CDR3 nucleotide sequence: TGTGCCAGCAGCTTTCGGAGGGCCATCCAGGAGACCCAGTACTTC. Translated: CASSFRRAIQETQYF.

The J gene is TRBJ2-7, the V gene TRBV5-1, with 7 bases aligning to TRBD2. The CDR3 runs to 14 residues. From germline, CDR1 is SGHRS and CDR2 YFSETQ. V dropped 2 bases and J dropped 5; count of bases not matched to a gene: 7. CDR3 DNA sequence: TGCGCCAGCAGCTTCGGGGGGTCTGTCCACGAGCAGTACTTC. This encodes CASSFGGSVHEQYF.

This chain connects TRBV9 to TRBJ2-4, with 8 bases fitting TRBD1. After removal of 1 base from V and 5 bases from J, the junction contained 5 bases not matched to a gene. CDR1 SGDLS and CDR2 YYNGEE come from the germline V gene. This CDR3 has 15 amino acids. CDR3 bases: TGTGCCAGCAGCGTAAGTGGACAGGGTCAAAACATTCAGTACTTC. It translates to CASSVSGQGQNIQYF.

The CDR3 nucleotides read TGTGCCAGCACGCCGGGACTAGCGGGAGGGCCCCACGAGCAGTACTTC. Amino acids: CASTPGLAGGPHEQYF. The V call is TRBV27, the J call TRBJ2-7, with 16 bases that match TRBD2. Looked up from germline, CDR1 is MNHEY and CDR2 is SMNVEV (reference sequence). CDR3 length: 16 amino acids. V trimming: 7 bases; J trimming: 5 bases; junction bases outside the gene matches: 8.